This TCR beta chain derives from a study of response to subunit inactivated influenza vaccine. Findings and caveats of the study: The authors proposed limited new T cell recruitment per seasonal influenza vaccination.

Using its own MiXCR run on the RT-PCR reads, TCRdb lists one record per CDR3 protein. The repertoire holds 650,000 to 800,000 distinct CDR3 sequences, with about a fifth as singletons. With 1 base removed from V and 7 bases from J, the gap between germline ends came to 17 bases. CDR3 length equals 14 residues. Germline V lookup: CDR1 DFQATT, CDR2 SNEGSKA (reference sequence). As concerns this clonotype: The target antigen is unknown.

This receptor was taken from a man aged 50 to 59 who received an inactivated influenza vaccine. The sequencing used PBMCs from blood, collected more than 4 days after vaccination. V usage is TRBV20-1 and J usage is TRBJ2-7, with a weak D call TRBD1 (5 bases). The CDR3 sequence: CSARGERGYGEQYF. The CDR3 coding sequence is TGCAGTGCTAGAGGGGAAAGGGGCTATGGGGAGCAGTACTTC.